The 17 T cell receptor beta chains in this list originate from one sample, sequenced in a study of monozygotic twins with cystic fibrosis. Assay used: immunoSEQ multiplex PCR; TCRdb lists only in-frame clones, some missing. The sample lists 30,000 to 35,000 clones; about 96% were seen once. The source material was blood. Receptors were obtained from a girl aged 2 to 9 with cystic fibrosis.

The J gene is TRBJ1-2, the V gene TRBV29-1, with a possible D match to TRBD1 (5 bases). The CDR3 is 12 residues long. Trimming cost V 6 bases and J 6 bases, with 14 bases left between them. Germline CDR1 is SQVTM and CDR2 is ANQGSEA. The CDR3 loop is CSVGGVGDGYTF. Here the CDR3 DNA reads TGCAGCGTGGGGGGAGTCGGTGATGGCTACACCTTC.

The chain carries TRBV6-5 and TRBJ1-1; 11 bases line up with TRBD1. In germline, CDR1 is MNHEY, CDR2 SVGAGI. V lost 6 bases, J lost 11 bases, and 11 bases stayed unmatched. CDR3 length: 14 residues. CDR3 DNA sequence: TGTGCCAGCAGGCCTCCGGGACAGGGGGTGGGGGCTTTCTTT. Translating gives CASRPPGQGVGAFF.

The genes are TRBV25-1 and TRBJ2-2, with 10 bases lining up with TRBD1. The CDR3 spans 17 residues. V shed 0 bases and J 4 bases; nucleotides not matched to a gene: 5. Germline V gives CDR1 MGHDK, CDR2 SYGVNS. The CDR3 sequence: CASSEYPGTGVTGELFF. The CDR3 DNA reads TGTGCCAGCAGTGAATATCCCGGGACAGGGGTCACCGGGGAGCTGTTTTTT.

The chain recombines TRBV30 with TRBJ2-7; D possibly corresponds to TRBD2 (6 bases). In germline, CDR1 is GTSNPN, CDR2 SVGIG (reference sequence). V dropped 3 bases and J dropped 1 base, with 7 bases sitting between them. This CDR3 is built from 12 residues. Here the CDR3 DNA reads TGTGCCTGGAGCGGGGGATCCTACGAGCAGTACTTC. Translated: CAWSGGSYEQYF.

The chain is built from TRBV2 and TRBJ1-2; tentatively, D is TRBD1 (5 bases). CDR3 length: 12 amino acids. The germline gives CDR1 SNHLY, CDR2 FYNNEI. V dropped 8 bases and J dropped 8 bases, with 15 bases sitting between them. The CDR3 sequence is CASRQGRIGYTF. The DNA of the CDR3 is TGTGCCAGCCGGCAGGGCAGGATCGGCTACACCTTC.

On this clone: The same CDR3 also results from other DNA sequences found in this sample. The V call is TRBV5-6, the J call TRBJ2-1; D might be TRBD2 (6 bases). Germline CDR1 SGHDT, CDR2 YYEEEE. The CDR3 extends over 15 amino acids. V lost 2 bases and J 4 bases, leaving 13 bases between the germline ends. CDR3 bases: TGTGCCAGCAGCTTACTAGCAGGCGGATACAATGAGCAGTTCTTC. This encodes CASSLLAGGYNEQFF.

V and J are TRBV28 and TRBJ1-5; D not resolved. CDR1 and CDR2 (germline): MDHEN, SYDVKM. The germline V and J ends were trimmed by 2 bases and 8 bases, with 13 bases remaining between them. The CDR3 extends over 14 amino acids. As DNA, the CDR3 is TGTGCCAGCAGTTTACTCGGCGGCGGGGAGCCCCAGCATTTT. Its protein is CASSLLGGGEPQHF.

The J gene is TRBJ2-1, the V gene TRBV5-8; 11 bases fit TRBD2. The V and J ends lost 4 bases and 3 bases, in that order; junction bases with no gene match: 9. Germline V gene sequence: CDR1 SGHTS, CDR2 YDEGEE. This CDR3 spans 17 amino acids. CDR3 sequence (DNA): TGTGCCAGCAGCCCAAGAGGGACTAGCGGTTTCTACAATGAGCAGTTCTTC. This gives the protein CASSPRGTSGFYNEQFF.

The rearrangement links TRBV5-1 to TRBJ1-2, with TRBD1 matching over 9 bases. Germline loops: CDR1 SGHRS, CDR2 YFSETQ. The CDR3 covers 16 residues. V trimming: 3 bases; J trimming: 8 bases; junction bases outside the gene matches: 14. The CDR3 is CASSSTGGAEAPGYTF. DNA of the CDR3: TGCGCCAGCAGCTCAACAGGGGGCGCGGAAGCCCCGGGCTACACCTTC.

This rearrangement joins TRBV14 to TRBJ2-2; D unresolved. The CDR3 is 14 amino acids. The ends were cut back, 0 bases at V and 3 bases at J, with 5 bases in the middle. Germline V gene data show CDR1 as SGHDN and CDR2 as FVKESK. CDR3 in DNA: TGTGCCAGCAGCCAAGAATTTCACACCGGGGAGCTGTTTTTT. Translation gives CASSQEFHTGELFF.

This clone occurred once. V gene TRBV2 combines with J gene TRBJ2-2; tentative D call: TRBD1 (6 bases). CDR3 length equals 14 residues. CDR1 SNHLY and CDR2 FYNNEI come from the germline V gene. V shed 7 bases and J shed 2 bases, with 11 bases lying between them. The CDR3 loop is CASKEDSNTGELFF. The CDR3 DNA is TGTGCCAGCAAGGAGGACAGTAACACCGGGGAGCTGTTTTTT.

The V call is TRBV6-5, the J call TRBJ1-2; D remains unclear. Germline values: CDR1 MNHEY, CDR2 SVGAGI. Trimming left V 5 bases short and J 4 bases short, with 17 bases between. The CDR3 contains 15 residues. CDR3 bases: TGTGCCAGCAGTCCGAGTGGTCCCGCGTCCTATGGCTACACCTTC. Amino acids: CASSPSGPASYGYTF.

The V gene is TRBV2, the J gene TRBJ1-5, with unresolved D. V was shortened by 6 bases and J by 0 bases, with 12 bases between the two germline ends. CDR3 length: 15 residues. Germline V gene lookup returns CDR1 SNHLY and CDR2 FYNNEI. The CDR3 loop is CASRSRTFSNQPQHF. DNA of the CDR3: TGTGCCAGCAGATCTAGGACTTTTAGCAATCAGCCCCAGCATTTT.

The rearrangement uses TRBV10-3 and TRBJ2-3; the D is unclear. Per the germline V gene, CDR1 is ENHRY and CDR2 is SYGVKD. V lost 0 bases and J lost 2, with 6 bases in between. This CDR3 is 14 amino acids long. The CDR3 coding sequence is TGTGCCATCAGTGAGTCGAGTGCCACAGATACGCAGTATTTT. Its translation: CAISESSATDTQYF.

This chain joins TRBV6-5 and TRBJ2-7; D ambiguous. Germline V gene data show CDR1 as MNHEY and CDR2 as SVGAGI. V dropped 7 bases and J dropped 6 bases, with 19 bases sitting between them. This CDR3 is built from 14 residues. The CDR3: CASTPGIGWGEQYF. CDR3 nucleotide sequence: TGTGCCAGCACCCCTGGTATCGGTTGGGGCGAGCAGTACTTC.

The V call is TRBV19, the J call TRBJ2-3, with TRBD1 identical over 7 bases. CDR3 length: 16 residues. The germline gives CDR1 LNHDA, CDR2 SQIVND (reference sequence). The junction had 6 bases not matched to a gene; V was cut back by 3 bases and J by 0 bases. The CDR3 region has the DNA TGTGCCAGTAGTATTGGACAGGTACTGAGCACAGATACGCAGTATTTT. Encoded protein: CASSIGQVLSTDTQYF. The variable domain in full, with the rest retrieved from reference TRBV19 and TRBJ2-3, is DGGITQSPKYLFRKEGQNVTLSCEQNLNHDAMYWYRQDPGQGLRLIYYSQIVNDFQKGDIAEGYSVSREKKESFPLTVTSAQKNPTAFYLCASSIGQVLSTDTQYFGPGTRLTVL.

The chain carries TRBV5-1 and TRBJ2-1; D is possibly TRBD2 (6 bases). V shed 0 bases and J shed 3 bases, with 10 bases lying between them. There are 15 residues in the CDR3. Germline lookup yields CDR1 SGHRS and CDR2 YFSETQ. CDR3 in amino acids: CASSLGTNVYNEQFF. The DNA of the CDR3 is TGCGCCAGCAGCTTGGGGACTAACGTCTACAATGAGCAGTTCTTC. The full variable domain, completed using reference TRBV5-1 and TRBJ2-1, is KAGVTQTPRYLIKTRGQQVTLSCSPISGHRSVSWYQQTPGQGLQFLFEYFSETQRNKGNFPGRFSGRQFSNSRSEMNVSTLELGDSALYLCASSLGTNVYNEQFFGPGTRLTVL.